This TCR beta chain was recorded in a study of cytomegalovirus exposure and HLA in healthy donors. The wider study: Researchers previously reported finding about 110 million unique TCR beta sequences from some 180 million T cells. Study-level findings and limits: Evidence from a later analysis indicated that most CMV-associated TCR beta chains looked HLA-restricted.

The study ran its PCR with 60 Vbeta and 13 Jbeta primers. The data were produced by immunoSEQ multiplex PCR, yet TCRdb's version contains in-frame clones alone and is incomplete. In the table there are around 300,000 clones, roughly two thirds of which are singletons. Remarks on this clone: Its specificity is not known.

The CDR3 is 17 amino acids. Trimming pared 2 bases from V and 0 bases from J, leaving 14 bases between. Per the germline V gene, CDR1 is ENHRY and CDR2 is SYGVKD. The donors comprised healthy bone marrow donors. V gene TRBV10-3 combines with J gene TRBJ1-3, with D perhaps matching TRBD1 (6 bases). The receptor comes from a female donor in good health and CMV-seronegative. Material for sequencing was PBMCs. CDR3 loop: CAISEAGQLYSGNTIYF. The CDR3 DNA reads as TGTGCCATCAGTGAGGCCGGACAGCTATACTCTGGAAACACCATATATTTT.